This is a list of T cell receptor beta chains from one sample in a study of blood T cell repertoires in COVID-19. Repertoires were generated with immunoSEQ multiplex PCR, while TCRdb's copy carries only in-frame clones and drops some. The sample consists of about 260,000 clones, about 90% of them appearing once. Sequenced input: PBMCs or T cells enriched from blood (not recorded which). All receptors come from a man aged 45-60 years who had been exposed to COVID-19. The CDR3 runs from the conserved cysteine through the conserved F or W. A D gene is named only where the DNA matches it firmly. Rows may omit the clone size; those that give it use once, few, many or a size class.

d_gene,v_gene,j_gene,abundance,CDR3aa,CDR3nt
TRBD1,TRBV7-9,TRBJ1-4,-,CASSLGQGMGKLFF,TGTGCCAGCAGCTTAGGACAGGGGATGGGAAAACTGTTTTTT
-,TRBV6-2/TRBV6-3,TRBJ1-4,few,CASSYSALEKLFF,TGTGCCAGCAGTTACTCGGCTCTTGAAAAACTGTTTTTT
-,TRBV28,TRBJ2-1,-,CASSIPLKAREQFF,TGTGCCAGCAGTATCCCCCTGAAGGCCAGGGAGCAGTTCTTC
TRBD2,TRBV28,TRBJ2-2,many,CASKRGRNTGELFF,TGTGCCAGCAAGCGGGGGAGGAACACCGGGGAGCTGTTTTTT
TRBD1,TRBV11-2,TRBJ1-5,few,CASSTGVGQPQHF,TGTGCCAGCAGTACAGGGGTAGGTCAGCCCCAGCATTTT
-,TRBV7-3,TRBJ2-3,-,CASSSYRDTDTDTQYF,TGTGCCAGCAGCTCATACCGGGACACCGACACAGATACGCAGTATTTT
-,TRBV19,TRBJ2-1,-,CASSMVGRAQLNEQFF,TGTGCCAGTAGTATGGTTGGCAGGGCCCAGTTGAATGAGCAGTTCTTC
-,TRBV29-1,TRBJ1-1,-,CSGQQGTVTEAFF,TGCAGCGGACAACAGGGTACTGTCACTGAAGCTTTCTTT
TRBD2,TRBV28,TRBJ2-5,-,CAGGGGETQYF,TGTGCCGGCGGCGGGGGGGAGACCCAGTACTTC
-,TRBV7-9,TRBJ2-7,-,CASSLGGVSYEQYF,TGTGCCAGCAGCTTAGGGGGGGTCTCCTACGAGCAGTACTTC
-,TRBV25-1,TRBJ1-2,-,CASSETTGPNFNYGYTF,TGTGCCAGCAGTGAAACAACAGGGCCAAACTTTAACTATGGCTACACCTTC
-,TRBV20-1,TRBJ2-7,-,CSASGLEPGGGVYEQYF,TGCAGTGCTAGTGGGCTCGAACCTGGGGGGGGCGTCTACGAGCAGTACTTC
TRBD1,TRBV6-4,TRBJ1-2,-,CASSLQGASGGYTF,TGTGCCAGCAGTCTACAGGGGGCCAGTGGGGGCTACACCTTC
-,TRBV2,TRBJ1-6,-,CASEGQNYNSPLHF,TGTGCCAGCGAAGGACAGAACTATAATTCACCCCTCCACTTT
TRBD1,TRBV24-1,TRBJ2-7,-,CATSETATGGRGEQYF,TGTGCCACCAGTGAGACCGCCACAGGGGGTCGAGGTGAGCAGTACTTC
-,TRBV19,TRBJ2-3,once,CASSIFRGASSTDTQYF,TGTGCCAGTAGTATATTCCGGGGGGCTTCTAGCACAGATACGCAGTATTTT
TRBD1,TRBV27,TRBJ1-2,few,CASSLRQGGRGYTF,TGTGCCAGCAGTTTACGGCAGGGGGGTCGTGGCTACACCTTC
-,TRBV4-1,TRBJ2-7,-,CASSQVAVANYYEQYF,TGCGCCAGCAGCCAGGTAGCGGTCGCAAACTACTACGAGCAGTACTTC
TRBD1,TRBV2,TRBJ1-2,-,CASRVGTVYGYTF,TGTGCCAGCAGGGTCGGGACAGTCTATGGCTACACCTTC
-,TRBV2,TRBJ1-1,-,CASSEAFWLELNTEAFF,TGTGCCAGCAGTGAAGCTTTCTGGTTAGAGCTGAACACTGAAGCTTTCTTT
TRBD2,TRBV10-2,TRBJ2-3,-,CASTELARTQYF,TGCGCCAGCACCGAACTAGCGCGGACGCAGTATTTT
-,TRBV28,TRBJ1-5,-,CASSLHGLGQPQHF,TGTGCCAGCAGTTTACATGGACTGGGACAGCCCCAGCATTTT
-,TRBV5-4,TRBJ1-6,-,CASSLDGGSLVSPLHF,TGTGCCAGCAGCTTGGATGGGGGCTCACTTGTCTCACCCCTCCACTTT
-,TRBV24-1,TRBJ2-1,-,CATRSGAADNEQFF,TGTGCCACCCGTTCTGGGGCGGCGGACAATGAGCAGTTCTTC
TRBD1,TRBV19,TRBJ1-1,few,CASSGQGLGKEAFF,TGTGCCAGTAGTGGACAGGGGCTAGGTAAAGAAGCTTTCTTT
-,TRBV30,TRBJ1-2,-,CAWSVLQGSGYTF,TGTGCCTGGAGTGTACTTCAGGGCTCTGGCTACACCTTC
TRBD2,TRBV10-1,TRBJ2-1,-,CASSESGLALYNEQFF,TGCGCCAGCAGTGAGTCCGGACTAGCTCTCTACAATGAGCAGTTCTTC
TRBD1,TRBV5-1,TRBJ2-2,-,CASTQDRALFGELFF,TGCGCCAGCACCCAGGACAGGGCTTTATTCGGGGAGCTGTTTTTT
-,TRBV7-3,TRBJ2-7,few,CASSLTATKFEQYF,TGTGCCAGCAGCTTAACGGCGACAAAATTCGAGCAGTACTTC
TRBD2,TRBV5-1,TRBJ2-2,-,CASSHGLAGATGELFF,TGCGCCAGCAGCCACGGACTAGCGGGAGCAACCGGGGAGCTGTTTTTT
TRBD2,TRBV30,TRBJ2-2,-,CAWTPAGVDTGELFF,TGTGCCTGGACTCCAGCGGGAGTCGACACCGGGGAGCTGTTTTTT
-,TRBV11-2,TRBJ2-3,-,CASLRTDTQYF,TGTGCCAGCCTCCGCACAGATACGCAGTATTTT
TRBD2,TRBV19,TRBJ2-3,-,CASSSRLAGGTDTQYF,TGTGCCAGTAGTTCGCGACTAGCGGGAGGAACAGATACGCAGTATTTT
-,TRBV28,TRBJ2-1,-,CASSSEQNEQFF,TGTGCCAGCAGTTCGGAGCAGAATGAGCAGTTCTTC
-,TRBV4-2,TRBJ1-1,-,CASSFGGRFDFDTEAFF,TGTGCCAGCAGCTTCGGGGGGCGTTTTGACTTCGACACTGAAGCTTTCTTT
TRBD1,TRBV2,TRBJ1-3,few,CASRTGLSGNTIYF,TGTGCCAGCAGGACAGGGCTCTCTGGAAACACCATATATTTT
TRBD2,TRBV28,TRBJ2-1,-,CASSSSREGSYNEQFF,TGTGCCAGCAGTTCCTCCCGGGAGGGTTCCTACAATGAGCAGTTCTTC
-,TRBV7-6,TRBJ1-3,-,CASSFDISGNTIYF,TGTGCCAGCAGCTTTGACATCTCTGGAAACACCATATATTTT
TRBD1,TRBV7-2,TRBJ1-3,-,CASSPQQGAQRNTIYF,TGTGCCAGCAGCCCGCAACAGGGGGCTCAGAGAAACACCATATATTTT
-,TRBV5-1,TRBJ1-1,-,CASSLAAVGRDLGNTEAFF,TGCGCCAGCAGCTTGGCGGCGGTGGGCAGGGATTTGGGGAACACTGAAGCTTTCTTT